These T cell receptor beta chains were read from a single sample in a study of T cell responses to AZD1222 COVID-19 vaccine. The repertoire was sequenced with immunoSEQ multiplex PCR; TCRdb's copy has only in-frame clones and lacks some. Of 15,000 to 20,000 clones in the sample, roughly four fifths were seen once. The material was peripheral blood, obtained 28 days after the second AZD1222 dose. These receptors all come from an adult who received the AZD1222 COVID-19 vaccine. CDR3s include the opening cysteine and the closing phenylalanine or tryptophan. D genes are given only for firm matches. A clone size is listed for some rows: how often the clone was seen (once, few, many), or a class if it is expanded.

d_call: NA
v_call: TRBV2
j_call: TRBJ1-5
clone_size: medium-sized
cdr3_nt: TGTGCCAGCAGTGGAATTGGGGATCAGCCCCAGCATTTT
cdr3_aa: CASSGIGDQPQHF

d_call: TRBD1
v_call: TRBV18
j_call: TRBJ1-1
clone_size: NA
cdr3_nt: TGTGCCAGCTCACTGGGACGATACAGGGGCCAGGGAGCTTTCTTT
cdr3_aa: CASSLGRYRGQGAFF

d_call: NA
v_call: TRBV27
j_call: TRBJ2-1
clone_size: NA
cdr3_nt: TGTGCCAGCAGTTTCTGGAGCTCCTACAATGAGCAGTTCTTC
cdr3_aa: CASSFWSSYNEQFF

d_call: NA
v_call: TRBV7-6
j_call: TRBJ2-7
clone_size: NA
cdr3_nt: TGTGCCAGCAGCCCCCTGAGGGCCACCTACGAGCAGTACTTC
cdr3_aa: CASSPLRATYEQYF

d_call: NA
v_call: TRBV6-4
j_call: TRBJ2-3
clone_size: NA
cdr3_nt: TGTGCCAGCAGTGAAACTAGCAGCGGTGCAGATACGCAGTATTTT
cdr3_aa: CASSETSSGADTQYF

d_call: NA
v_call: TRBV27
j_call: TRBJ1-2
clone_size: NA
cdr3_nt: TGTGCCAGCATGGAGGGAGCGGGCGGCTACACCTTC
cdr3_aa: CASMEGAGGYTF

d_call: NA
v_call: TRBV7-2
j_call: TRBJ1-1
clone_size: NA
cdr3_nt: TGTGCCAGCAGCTTAGACCGGCAGACTGAAGCTTTCTTT
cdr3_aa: CASSLDRQTEAFF

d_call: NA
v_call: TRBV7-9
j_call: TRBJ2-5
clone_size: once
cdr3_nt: TGTGCCAGCAGCTTAGGGGGTCCGGGGGAGACCCAGTACTTC
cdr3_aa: CASSLGGPGETQYF

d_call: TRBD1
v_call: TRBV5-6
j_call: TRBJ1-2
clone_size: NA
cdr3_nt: TGTGCCAGCAGACCAAGACAGGGGGTTCACTCTAACTATGGCTACACCTTC
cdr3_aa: CASRPRQGVHSNYGYTF

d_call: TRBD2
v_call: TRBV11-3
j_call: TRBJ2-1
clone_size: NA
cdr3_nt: TGTGCCAGCAGCTTAGGCGAGCGGGAGATGTACAATGAGCAGTTCTTC
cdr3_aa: CASSLGEREMYNEQFF

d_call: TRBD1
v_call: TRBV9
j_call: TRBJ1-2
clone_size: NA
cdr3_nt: TGTGCCAGCAGCGGAGAGACAGGGCGCTATGGCTACACCTTC
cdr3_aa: CASSGETGRYGYTF

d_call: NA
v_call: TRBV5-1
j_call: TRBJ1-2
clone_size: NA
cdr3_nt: TGCGCCAGCAGCTTGGCTGGGGGTGGCTCCTATGGCTACACCTTC
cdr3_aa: CASSLAGGGSYGYTF

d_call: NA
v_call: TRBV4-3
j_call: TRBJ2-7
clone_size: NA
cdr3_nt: TGCGCCAGCAGCCAAGATATGGGCAGGACCTACGAGCAGTACTTC
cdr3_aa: CASSQDMGRTYEQYF

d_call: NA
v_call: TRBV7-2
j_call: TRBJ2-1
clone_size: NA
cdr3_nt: TGTGCCAGCAGCCTCCAGGGGAGCTCCTACAATGAGCAGTTCTTC
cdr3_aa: CASSLQGSSYNEQFF

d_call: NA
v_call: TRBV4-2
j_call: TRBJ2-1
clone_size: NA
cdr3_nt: TGTGCCAGCAGCCAAGAACCCGCCCGGCCACAGCAGTTCTTC
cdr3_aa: CASSQEPARPQQFF

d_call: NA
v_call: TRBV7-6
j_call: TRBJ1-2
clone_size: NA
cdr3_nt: TGTGCCAGCAGCCCCCTACCGCGAGGGGGTGAGGGCTACACCTTC
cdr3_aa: CASSPLPRGGEGYTF

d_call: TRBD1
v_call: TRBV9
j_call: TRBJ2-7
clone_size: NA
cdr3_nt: TGTGCCAGCAGCGCTTCCGGACAGGGGAAGGGCGAGCAGTACTTC
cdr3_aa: CASSASGQGKGEQYF

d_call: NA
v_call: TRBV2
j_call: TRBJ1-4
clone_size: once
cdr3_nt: TGTGCCAGCAGTGAAGGGAACCTTAATGAAAAACTGTTTTTT
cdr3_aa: CASSEGNLNEKLFF

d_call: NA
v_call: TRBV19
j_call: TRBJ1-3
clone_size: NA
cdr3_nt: TGTGCCAGTAGTATAGTGTCTAGCTCTGGAAACACCATATATTTT
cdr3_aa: CASSIVSSSGNTIYF

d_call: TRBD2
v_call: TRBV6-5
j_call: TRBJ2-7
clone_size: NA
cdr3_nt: TGTGCCAGCAGTTCCCCTGCAGCGGGAGGGGGAAGGGAGCAGTACTTC
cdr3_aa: CASSSPAAGGGREQYF

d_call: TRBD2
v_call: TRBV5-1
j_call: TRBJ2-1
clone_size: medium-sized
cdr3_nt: TGCGCCAGCAGCCCGACTAGCGGTACCTACAATGAGCAGTTCTTC
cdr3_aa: CASSPTSGTYNEQFF

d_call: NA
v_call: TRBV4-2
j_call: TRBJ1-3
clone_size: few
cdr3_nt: TGTGCCAGCAGCCAAGATTGGCAGGCAGCGGTAGACACCATATATTTT
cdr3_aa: CASSQDWQAAVDTIYF

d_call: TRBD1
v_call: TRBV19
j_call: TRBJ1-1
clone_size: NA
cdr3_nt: TGTGCCAGTAGACACAGCAGGGGGCCAGGTATGAACACTGAAGCTTTCTTT
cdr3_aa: CASRHSRGPGMNTEAFF

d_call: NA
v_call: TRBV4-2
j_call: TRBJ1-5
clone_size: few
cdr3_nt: TGTGCCAGCAGCCGATTAGGGGCGAATCAGCCCCAGCATTTT
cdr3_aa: CASSRLGANQPQHF

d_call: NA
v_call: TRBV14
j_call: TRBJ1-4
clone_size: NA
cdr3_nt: TGTGCCAGCAGCCGAGCAACTAATGAAAAACTGTTTTTT
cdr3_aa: CASSRATNEKLFF

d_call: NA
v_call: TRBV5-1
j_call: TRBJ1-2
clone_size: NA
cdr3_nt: TGCGCCAGCCGGATGGACGAGAACTATGGCTACACCTTC
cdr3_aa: CASRMDENYGYTF

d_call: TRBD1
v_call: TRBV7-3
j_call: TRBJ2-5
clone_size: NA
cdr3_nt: TGTGCCAGCAGCTTGGCCGGACAGGGGCCGGGAGAGACCCAGTACTTC
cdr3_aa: CASSLAGQGPGETQYF

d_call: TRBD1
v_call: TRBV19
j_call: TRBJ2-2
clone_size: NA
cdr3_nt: TGTGCCAGTAGCAACAGGGGAAGCAGAACCGGGGAGCTGTTTTTT
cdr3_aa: CASSNRGSRTGELFF

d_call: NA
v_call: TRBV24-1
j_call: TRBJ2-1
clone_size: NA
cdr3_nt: TGTGCCACCAGTGCCCTTGAGTCACAGGTCAATGAGCAGTTCTTC
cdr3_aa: CATSALESQVNEQFF

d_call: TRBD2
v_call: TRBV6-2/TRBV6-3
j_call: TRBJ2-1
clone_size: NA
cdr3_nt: TGTGCCAGCAGTTACCCCAGTCTGACTAGCGGGAGGTACTACAATGAGCAGTTCTTC
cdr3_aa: CASSYPSLTSGRYYNEQFF

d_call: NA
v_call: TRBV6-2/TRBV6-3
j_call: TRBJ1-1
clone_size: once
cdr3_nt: TGTGCCAGCAGTTACGGGCAGACGGTGGCTGAAGCTTTCTTT
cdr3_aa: CASSYGQTVAEAFF

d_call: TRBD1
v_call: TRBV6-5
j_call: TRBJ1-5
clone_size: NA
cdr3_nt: TGTGCCAGCAGTTACTCGGGACAGAGTAATCAGCCCCAGCATTTT
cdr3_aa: CASSYSGQSNQPQHF

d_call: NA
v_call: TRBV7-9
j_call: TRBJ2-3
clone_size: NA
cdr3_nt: TGTGCCAGCAGCCAAGCCCCTTGGATTGGGGCGGGATCAGATACGCAGTATTTT
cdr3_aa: CASSQAPWIGAGSDTQYF

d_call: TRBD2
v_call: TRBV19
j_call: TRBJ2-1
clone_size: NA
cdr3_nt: TGTGCCAGTAAAAAGCGGGAAGTCTCCTACAATGAGCAGTTCTTC
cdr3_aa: CASKKREVSYNEQFF

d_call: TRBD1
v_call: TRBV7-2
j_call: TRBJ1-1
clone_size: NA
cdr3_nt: TGTGCCAGCAGCTTAGCGGAGACAGGGTTTATGAAGACTGAAGCTTTCTTT
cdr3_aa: CASSLAETGFMKTEAFF

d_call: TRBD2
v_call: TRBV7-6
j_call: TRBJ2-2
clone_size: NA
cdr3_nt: TGTGCCAGCAGCTCACTAGCGGGGGACACCGGGGAGCTGTTTTTT
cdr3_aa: CASSSLAGDTGELFF

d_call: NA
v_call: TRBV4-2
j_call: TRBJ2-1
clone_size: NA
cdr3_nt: TGTGCCAGCAGCCAAGATCGAAGGAGGGCCCGCTACAATGAGCAGTTCTTC
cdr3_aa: CASSQDRRRARYNEQFF

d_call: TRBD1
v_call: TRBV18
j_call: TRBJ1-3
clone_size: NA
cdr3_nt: TGTGCCAGCTCACCAACCACGACAGGGTCAGGAAACACCATATATTTT
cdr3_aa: CASSPTTTGSGNTIYF

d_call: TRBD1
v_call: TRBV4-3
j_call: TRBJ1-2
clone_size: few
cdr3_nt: TGCGCCAGCAGCCAGAGCCCACAGGGGGCAGGCTATGGCTACACCTTC
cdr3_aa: CASSQSPQGAGYGYTF